This record looks at one T cell receptor (beta chain) sequence and its context. Produced via immunoSEQ multiplex PCR; TCRdb's table is partial and in-frame only. The repertoire holds 35,000 to 45,000 clones, with roughly 94% as singletons. The CDR3 is 16 residues long. CDR1 and CDR2 (germline): MDHEN, SYDVKM. V gave up 8 bases and J gave up 10 bases; unmatched junction bases: 17. This specimen belongs to a study of T cells in tuberculosis. Whole-study context: Blood was taken before or within 7 days of anti-tuberculosis therapy.

Regarding time point: new active TB diagnosis, blood taken before or within 7 days of starting treatment. The source is an adult with tuberculosis. Source: PBMCs, taken at tuberculosis diagnosis. The genes are TRBV28 and TRBJ1-6; 7 bases line up with TRBD1. The DNA of the CDR3 is TGTGCCAGCTCACCAGGTAACAGGGGTACGGGATCACCCCTCCACTTT. Its protein is CASSPGNRGTGSPLHF.